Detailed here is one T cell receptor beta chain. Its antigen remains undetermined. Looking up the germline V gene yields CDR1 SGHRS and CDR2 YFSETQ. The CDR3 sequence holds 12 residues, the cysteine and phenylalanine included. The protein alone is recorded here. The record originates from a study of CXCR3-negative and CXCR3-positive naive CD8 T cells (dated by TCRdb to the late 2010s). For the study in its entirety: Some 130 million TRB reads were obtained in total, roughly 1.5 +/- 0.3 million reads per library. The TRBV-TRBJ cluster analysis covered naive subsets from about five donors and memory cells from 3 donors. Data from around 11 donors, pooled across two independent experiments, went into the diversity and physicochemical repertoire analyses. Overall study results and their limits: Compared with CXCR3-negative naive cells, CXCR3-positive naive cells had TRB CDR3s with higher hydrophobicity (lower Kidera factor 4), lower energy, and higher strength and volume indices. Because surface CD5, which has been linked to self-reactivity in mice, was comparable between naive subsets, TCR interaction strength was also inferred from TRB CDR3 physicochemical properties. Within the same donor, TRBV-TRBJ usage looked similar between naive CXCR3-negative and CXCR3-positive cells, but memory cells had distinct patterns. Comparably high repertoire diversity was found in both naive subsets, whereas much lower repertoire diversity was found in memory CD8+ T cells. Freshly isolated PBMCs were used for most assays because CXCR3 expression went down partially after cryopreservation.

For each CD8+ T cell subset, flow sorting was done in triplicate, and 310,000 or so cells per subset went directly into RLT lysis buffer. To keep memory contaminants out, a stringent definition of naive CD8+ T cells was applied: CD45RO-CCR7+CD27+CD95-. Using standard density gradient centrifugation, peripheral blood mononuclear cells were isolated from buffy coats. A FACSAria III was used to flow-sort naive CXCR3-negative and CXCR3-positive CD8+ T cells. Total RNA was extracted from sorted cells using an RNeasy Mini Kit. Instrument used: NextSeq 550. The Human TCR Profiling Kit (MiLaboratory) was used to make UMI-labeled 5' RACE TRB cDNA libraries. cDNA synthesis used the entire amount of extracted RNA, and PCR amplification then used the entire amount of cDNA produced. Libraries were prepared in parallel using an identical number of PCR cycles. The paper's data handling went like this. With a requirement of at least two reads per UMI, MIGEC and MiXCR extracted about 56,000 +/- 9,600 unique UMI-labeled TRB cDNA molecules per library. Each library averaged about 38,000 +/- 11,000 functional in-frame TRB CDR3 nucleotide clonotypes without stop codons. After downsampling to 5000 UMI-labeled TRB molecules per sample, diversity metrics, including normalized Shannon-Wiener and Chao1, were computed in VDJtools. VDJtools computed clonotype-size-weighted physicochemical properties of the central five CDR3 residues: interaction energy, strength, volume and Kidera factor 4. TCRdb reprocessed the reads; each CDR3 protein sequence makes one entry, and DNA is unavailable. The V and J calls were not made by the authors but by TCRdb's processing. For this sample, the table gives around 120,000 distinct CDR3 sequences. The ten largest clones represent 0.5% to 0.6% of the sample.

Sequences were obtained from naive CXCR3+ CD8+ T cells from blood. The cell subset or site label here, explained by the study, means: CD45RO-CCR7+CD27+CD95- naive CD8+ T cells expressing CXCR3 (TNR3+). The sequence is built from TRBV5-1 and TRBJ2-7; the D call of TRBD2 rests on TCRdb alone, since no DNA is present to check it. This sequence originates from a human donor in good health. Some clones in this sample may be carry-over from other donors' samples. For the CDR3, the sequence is CASSHLADEQYF.